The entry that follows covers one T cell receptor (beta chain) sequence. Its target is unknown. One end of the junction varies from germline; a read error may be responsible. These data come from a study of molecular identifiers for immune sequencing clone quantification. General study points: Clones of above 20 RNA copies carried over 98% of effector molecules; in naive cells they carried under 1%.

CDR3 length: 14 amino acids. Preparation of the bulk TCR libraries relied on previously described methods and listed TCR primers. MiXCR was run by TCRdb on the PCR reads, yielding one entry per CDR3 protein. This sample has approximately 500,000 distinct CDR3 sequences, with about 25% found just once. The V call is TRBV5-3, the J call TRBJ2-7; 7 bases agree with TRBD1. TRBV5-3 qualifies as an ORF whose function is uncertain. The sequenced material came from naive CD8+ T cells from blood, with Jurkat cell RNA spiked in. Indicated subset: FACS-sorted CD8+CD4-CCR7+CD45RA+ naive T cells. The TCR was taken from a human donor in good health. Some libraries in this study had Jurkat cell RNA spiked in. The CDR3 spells CASSPGTATYEQNF. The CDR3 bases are TGTGCCAGCAGTCCCGGGACAGCTACCTACGAGCAGAACTTC.